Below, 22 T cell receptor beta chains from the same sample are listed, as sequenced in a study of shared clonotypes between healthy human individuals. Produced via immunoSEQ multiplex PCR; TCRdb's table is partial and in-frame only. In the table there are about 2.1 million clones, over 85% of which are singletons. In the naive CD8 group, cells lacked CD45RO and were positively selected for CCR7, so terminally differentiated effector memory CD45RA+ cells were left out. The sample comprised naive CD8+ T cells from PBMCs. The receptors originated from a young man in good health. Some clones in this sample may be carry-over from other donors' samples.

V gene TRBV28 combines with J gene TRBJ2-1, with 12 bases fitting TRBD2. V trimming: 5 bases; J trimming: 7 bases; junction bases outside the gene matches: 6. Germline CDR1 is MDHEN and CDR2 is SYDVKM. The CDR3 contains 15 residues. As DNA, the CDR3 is TGTGCCAGCAGTCAGCTAGCGGGAGGGCTTAATGAGCAGTTCTTC. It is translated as CASSQLAGGLNEQFF. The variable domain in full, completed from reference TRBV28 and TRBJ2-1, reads DVKVTQSSRYLVKRTGEKVFLECVQDMDHENMFWYRQDPGLGLRLIYFSYDVKMKEKGDIPEGYSVSREKKERFSLILESASTNQTSMYLCASSQLAGGLNEQFFGPGTRLTVL.

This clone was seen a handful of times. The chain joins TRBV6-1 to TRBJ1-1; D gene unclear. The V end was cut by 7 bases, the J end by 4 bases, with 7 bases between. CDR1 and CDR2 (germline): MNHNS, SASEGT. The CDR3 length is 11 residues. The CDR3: CASTWGTEAFF. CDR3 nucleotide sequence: TGTGCCAGCACCTGGGGCACTGAAGCTTTCTTT.

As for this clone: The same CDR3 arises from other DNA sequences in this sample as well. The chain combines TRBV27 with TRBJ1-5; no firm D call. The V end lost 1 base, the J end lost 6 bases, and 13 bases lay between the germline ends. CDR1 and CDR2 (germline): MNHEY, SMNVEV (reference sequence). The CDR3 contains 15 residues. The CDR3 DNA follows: TGTGCCAGCAGTTTATACGCGGGTTCGGGTCAGCCCCAGCATTTT. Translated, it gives CASSLYAGSGQPQHF.

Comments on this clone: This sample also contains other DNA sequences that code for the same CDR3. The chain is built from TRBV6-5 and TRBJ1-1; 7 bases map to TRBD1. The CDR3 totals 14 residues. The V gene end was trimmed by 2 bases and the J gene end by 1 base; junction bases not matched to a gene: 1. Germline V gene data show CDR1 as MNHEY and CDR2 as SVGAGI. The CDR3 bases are TGTGCCAGCAGTTACCGGACAGGGAACACTGAAGCTTTCTTT. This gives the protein CASSYRTGNTEAFF.

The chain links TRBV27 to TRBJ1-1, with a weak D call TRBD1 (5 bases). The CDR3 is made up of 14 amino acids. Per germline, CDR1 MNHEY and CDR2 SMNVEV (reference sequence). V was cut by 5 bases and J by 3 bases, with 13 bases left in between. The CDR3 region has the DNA TGTGCCAGCAGTCCGGGGCGCGGGTACACTGAAGCTTTCTTT. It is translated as CASSPGRGYTEAFF.

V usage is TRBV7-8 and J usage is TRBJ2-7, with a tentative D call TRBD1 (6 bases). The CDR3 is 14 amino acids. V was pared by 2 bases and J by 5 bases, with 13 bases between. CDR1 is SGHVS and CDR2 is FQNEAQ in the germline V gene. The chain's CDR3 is CASSLKGDTDEQYF. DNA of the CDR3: TGTGCCAGCAGCTTAAAGGGGGACACCGACGAGCAGTACTTC.

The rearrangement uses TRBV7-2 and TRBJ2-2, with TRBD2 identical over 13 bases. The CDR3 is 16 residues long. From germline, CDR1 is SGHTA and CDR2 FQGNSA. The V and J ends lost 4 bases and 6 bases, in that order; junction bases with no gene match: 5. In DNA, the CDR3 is TGTGCCAGCAGCTCCAGACTAGCGGGAGGACCCGGGGAGCTGTTTTTT. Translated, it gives CASSSRLAGGPGELFF.

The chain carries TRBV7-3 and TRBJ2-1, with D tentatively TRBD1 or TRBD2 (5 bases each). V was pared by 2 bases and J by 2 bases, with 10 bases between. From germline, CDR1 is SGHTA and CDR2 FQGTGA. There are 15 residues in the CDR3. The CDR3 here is CASSLRDGPYNEQFF. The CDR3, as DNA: TGTGCCAGCAGCTTACGGGACGGACCCTACAATGAGCAGTTCTTC.

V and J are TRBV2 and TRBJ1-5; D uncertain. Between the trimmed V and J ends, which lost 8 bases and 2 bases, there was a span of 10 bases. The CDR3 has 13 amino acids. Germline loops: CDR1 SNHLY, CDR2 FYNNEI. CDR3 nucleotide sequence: TGTGCCAGCGGCGAGGAGGGCAATCAGCCCCAGCATTTT. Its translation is CASGEEGNQPQHF. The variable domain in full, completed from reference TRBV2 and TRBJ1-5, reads EPEVTQTPSHQVTQMGQEVILRCVPISNHLYFYWYRQILGQKVEFLVSFYNNEISEKSEIFDDQFSVERPDGSNFTLKIRSTKLEDSAMYFCASGEEGNQPQHFGDGTRLSIL.

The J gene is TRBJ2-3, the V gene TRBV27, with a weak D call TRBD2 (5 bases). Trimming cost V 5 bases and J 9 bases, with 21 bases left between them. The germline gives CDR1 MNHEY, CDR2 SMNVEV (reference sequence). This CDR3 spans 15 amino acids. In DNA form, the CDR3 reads TGTGCCAGCAGTGGACGACTTGCCCCGGGGTGGACGCAGTATTTT. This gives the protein CASSGRLAPGWTQYF.

The CDR3 DNA reads TGTGCCAGCAGCCCCCATGTGGGGCAGCCTAATGAGCAGTTCTTC. Its translation: CASSPHVGQPNEQFF. The chain joins TRBV5-4 to TRBJ2-1, with D possibly being TRBD1 (5 bases). CDR1 SGHNT and CDR2 YYREEE come from the germline V gene (reference sequence). The ends were cut back, 4 bases at V and 7 bases at J, with 18 bases in the middle. The CDR3 has 15 amino acids.

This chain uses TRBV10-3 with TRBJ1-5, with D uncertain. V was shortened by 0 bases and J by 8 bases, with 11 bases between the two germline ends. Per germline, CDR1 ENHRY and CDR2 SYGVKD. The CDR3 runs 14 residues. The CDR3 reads CAISESAQSEPQHF. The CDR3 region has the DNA TGTGCCATCAGTGAGTCTGCACAGTCGGAGCCCCAGCATTTT.

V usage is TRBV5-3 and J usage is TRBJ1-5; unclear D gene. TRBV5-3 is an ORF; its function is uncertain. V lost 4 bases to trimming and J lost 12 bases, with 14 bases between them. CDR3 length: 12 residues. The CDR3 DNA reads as TGTGCCAGAAGCCCCCTGCGGATGGTCCAGCATTTT. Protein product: CARSPLRMVQHF.

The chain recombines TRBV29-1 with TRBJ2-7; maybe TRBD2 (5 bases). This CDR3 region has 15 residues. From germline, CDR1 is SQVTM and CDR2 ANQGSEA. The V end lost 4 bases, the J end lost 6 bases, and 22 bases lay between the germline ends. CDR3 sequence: CSVGTLIGSRVEQYF. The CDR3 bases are TGCAGCGTTGGAACACTTATTGGGAGTAGGGTCGAGCAGTACTTC.

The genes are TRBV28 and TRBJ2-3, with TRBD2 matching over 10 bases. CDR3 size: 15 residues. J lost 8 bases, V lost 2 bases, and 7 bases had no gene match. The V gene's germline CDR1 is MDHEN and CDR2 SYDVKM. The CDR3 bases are TGTGCCAGCAGTTTAAGCGCTAGCGGGAGCGTTACGCAGTATTTT. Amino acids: CASSLSASGSVTQYF.

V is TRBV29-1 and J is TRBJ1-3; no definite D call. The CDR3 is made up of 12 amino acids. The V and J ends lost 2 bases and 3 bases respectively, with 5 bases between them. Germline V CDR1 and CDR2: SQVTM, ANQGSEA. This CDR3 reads CSVENSGNTIYF. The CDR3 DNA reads TGCAGCGTTGAAAACAGTGGAAACACCATATATTTT.

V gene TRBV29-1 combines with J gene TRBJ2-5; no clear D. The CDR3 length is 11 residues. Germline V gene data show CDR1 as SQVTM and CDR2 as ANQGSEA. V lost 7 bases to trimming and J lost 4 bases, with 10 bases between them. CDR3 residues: CSATLRETQYF. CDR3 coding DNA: TGCAGCGCCACTCTGCGAGAGACCCAGTACTTC.

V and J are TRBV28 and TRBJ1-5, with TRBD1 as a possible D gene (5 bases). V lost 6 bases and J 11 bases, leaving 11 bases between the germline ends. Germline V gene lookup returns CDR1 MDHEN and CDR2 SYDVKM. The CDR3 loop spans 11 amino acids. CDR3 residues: CASSPGIAQHF. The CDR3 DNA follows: TGTGCCAGCAGCCCAGGGATAGCCCAGCATTTT.

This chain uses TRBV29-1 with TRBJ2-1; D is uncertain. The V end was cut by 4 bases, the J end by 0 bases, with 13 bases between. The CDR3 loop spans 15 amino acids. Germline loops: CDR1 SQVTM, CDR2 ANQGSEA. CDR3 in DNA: TGCAGCGTTGTTTACCGGGCAGACTCCTACAATGAGCAGTTCTTC. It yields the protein CSVVYRADSYNEQFF.

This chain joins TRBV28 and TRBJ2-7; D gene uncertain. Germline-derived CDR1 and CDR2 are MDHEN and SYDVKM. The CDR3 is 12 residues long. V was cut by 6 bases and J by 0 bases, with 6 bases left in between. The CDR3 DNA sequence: TGTGCCAGCAGCCAACGCTCCTACGAGCAGTACTTC. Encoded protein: CASSQRSYEQYF.

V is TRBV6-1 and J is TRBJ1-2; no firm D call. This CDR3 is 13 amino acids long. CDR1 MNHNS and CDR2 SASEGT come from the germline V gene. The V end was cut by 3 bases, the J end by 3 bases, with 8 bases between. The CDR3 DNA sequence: TGTGCCAGCAGTGATTGGCTAGACTATGGCTACACCTTC. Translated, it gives CASSDWLDYGYTF.

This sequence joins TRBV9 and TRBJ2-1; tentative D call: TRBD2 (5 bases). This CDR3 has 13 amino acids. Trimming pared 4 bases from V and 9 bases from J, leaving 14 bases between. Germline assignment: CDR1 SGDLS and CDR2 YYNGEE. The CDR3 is CASSTSLGSEQFF. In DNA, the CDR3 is TGTGCCAGCAGCACCTCCTTAGGGAGTGAGCAGTTCTTC.